This T cell receptor beta chain was documented in a study of shared clonotypes between healthy human individuals. For this clone: What it binds is not known.

Notes on the study in general: Exclusively blood specimens were collected; tissue repertoires likely differ. Researchers found naive subsets generally carried larger estimated richness than memory subsets.

Sequencing was performed with immunoSEQ multiplex PCR; in TCRdb, only in-frame clones are kept and a portion is missing. The sample lists roughly 2 million clones; 95% were seen once. The ends were cut back, 0 bases at V and 4 bases at J, with 13 bases in the middle. This CDR3 spans 15 amino acids. In germline, CDR1 is SGHNT, CDR2 YYREEE (reference sequence). The clonotype was recovered from a man younger than 35 in good health. The sequenced material came from naive CD4+ T cells sorted from blood. Subset denoted: CD45RA+ positively selected. The chain employs TRBV5-4 and TRBJ1-2; D uncertain. The CDR3 loop reads CASSLAGNRPYGYTF. The CDR3 region has the DNA TGTGCCAGCAGCTTGGCCGGGAACCGCCCCTATGGCTACACCTTC.